The entry that follows covers one TCR beta chain sequence. Relative to its sample, this clonotype is medium-sized (0.01 to 0.1%). Its antigen is still unknown. No much larger clone exists at a distance of one base, and base qualities are not known. Sequences MDHEN (CDR1) and SYDVKM (CDR2) are obtained from the germline V gene. V is clipped by 6 bases and J by 6 bases, and the sequence between their germline boundaries is 21 bases long. Taken from cysteine to phenylalanine, the CDR3 has 16 residues. Only the CDR3 DNA stays, 48 bases, in frame from base 1. This sample was taken from a study of vaccination and CD4 T cells after COVID-19 (dated by TCRdb to 2022 to 2024). With regard to the full study: Convalescent patients had a positive SARS-CoV-2 result on nasal swab PCR, and of these patients, several had mild disease and one had severe disease. In the convalescent cohort there were six males and four females, among whom were two Hispanic individuals, seven Caucasians, two Asians and one multiracial person. Two doses of either the Pfizer-BioNTech BNT162b2 vaccine (n=8) or the Moderna mRNA-1273 vaccine (n=2) were administered to participants. Post-COVID blood samples were collected from convalescent patients a median of around 100 days after diagnosis, with a range of about 30 to 161 days. Post-vaccine blood samples were collected a median of around 10 weeks after the second vaccine dose, ranging from roughly 12 to 241 days. Culture stimuli were overlapping spike peptide pools from SARS-CoV-2 and from the common cold coronaviruses HCoV-NL63, HCoV-OC43 and HCoV-229E. Control cultures received a CEFX viral epitope pool as the positive control, an HIV-1 Nef peptide pool as the negative control, or no peptide. In around 9 COVID-19 convalescent patients and 4 infection-naive healthy vaccine recipients, researchers compared the spike-specific CD4+ TCR repertoire from before mRNA vaccination with the repertoire from after. Overall study results and their limits: An increase in the median number of SARS-CoV-2-reactive clonotypes from 21 after infection to 38 after vaccination was observed, but the change was not found to be significant. Of the vaccine-specific clones in convalescent patients, 304 of 307, or nearly all, reacted only to SARS-CoV-2 spike and did not cross-react with common cold coronaviruses. In convalescent patients, a median around 90% of post-vaccine SARS-CoV-2-reactive clones were detected only after vaccination, suggesting vaccine-specific priming. The number of convalescent patients in the study was relatively small, and the study did not examine early timepoints following natural infection.

The library was obtained by PCR. DNA from cultured CD4+ T cells was subjected to TCR sequencing with the Oncomine TCR Beta short-read assay at the Johns Hopkins FTIC core. Genomic DNA was extracted from the cultured CD4+ T cells with the QIAamp micro DNA kit. Oncomine TCR Beta libraries from cultured CD4+ T cells were pooled using unique dual indexes and sequenced on an Illumina iSeq 100. The study's processing was this. Non-productive sequences were removed, and CDR3s that did not start with C, did not end with F or W, or were shorter than 7 amino acids were discarded. Antigen-specific clonotypes were identified using the MANAFEST web application through comparison of peptide-stimulated wells with reference and other culture wells. Positive clones required FDR below 0.05, an odds ratio above 5, and productive frequency above 0.1% in at least two of three replicate wells. A clonotype counted as cross-reactive if it showed significant expansion both in the SARS-CoV-2 spike wells and in at least one common cold coronavirus spike condition. Levenshtein distances (stringdist) and unrooted phylogenetic trees (ape) in R version 3.6.1 were used to assess CDR3 homology. TCRdb cleaned the public reads at Q25 with fastp, built clones with MiXCR and kept in-frame beta chains. All rows with the same CDR3 protein become a single entry with the most common DNA and genes. In this record, the V and J calls reflect TCRdb's handling and not the investigators' own analysis. A total of about 7,000 distinct CDR3 sequences appear in this sample, 25% of them only once. In total, the top ten clones hold around 9.5% of the sample.

The treatment or condition tag for this specimen amounts to: roughly nine-day PBMC culture with coronavirus spike peptide pools or control peptides (ViraFEST assay). The ViraFEST assay was used in the study, in which antigen-specific T cells were expanded with peptide pools and expanded clonotypes were subsequently identified by TCR sequencing. The convalescent patients' positive SARS-CoV-2 PCR tests were from March to December 2020, which was before the Alpha, Beta and Delta variants emerged in the United States. Each well held about 1.8 million PBMCs cultured with around 10 ug/ml peptide pools in IMDM containing around 5% human AB serum and roughly 10 IU/ml IL-2. On days 3 and 7, half of the culture medium was replaced with fresh IL-2-containing medium. Once the cells had been in culture for around 10 days, the EasySep CD4+ T cell isolation kit was used to isolate CD4+ T cells by negative selection. Ficoll-Paque Plus gradient centrifugation was used to isolate PBMCs from whole blood, and the isolated PBMCs were then either used fresh or cryopreserved at -140C. Each culture condition was generally run in triplicate wells.

This TCR was recovered from a human donor who had recovered from COVID-19. The sequence is built from TRBV28 and TRBJ1-5, with an unclear D gene assignment. This material consisted of CD4+ T cells from blood, cultured in vitro, taken after SARS-CoV-2 vaccination. The CDR3 amino acid sequence is: CASRSGQTGQSQPQHF. The nucleotide sequence is given as TGTGCCAGCAGGTCCGGGCAAACGGGCCAATCTCAGCCCCAGCATTTT.